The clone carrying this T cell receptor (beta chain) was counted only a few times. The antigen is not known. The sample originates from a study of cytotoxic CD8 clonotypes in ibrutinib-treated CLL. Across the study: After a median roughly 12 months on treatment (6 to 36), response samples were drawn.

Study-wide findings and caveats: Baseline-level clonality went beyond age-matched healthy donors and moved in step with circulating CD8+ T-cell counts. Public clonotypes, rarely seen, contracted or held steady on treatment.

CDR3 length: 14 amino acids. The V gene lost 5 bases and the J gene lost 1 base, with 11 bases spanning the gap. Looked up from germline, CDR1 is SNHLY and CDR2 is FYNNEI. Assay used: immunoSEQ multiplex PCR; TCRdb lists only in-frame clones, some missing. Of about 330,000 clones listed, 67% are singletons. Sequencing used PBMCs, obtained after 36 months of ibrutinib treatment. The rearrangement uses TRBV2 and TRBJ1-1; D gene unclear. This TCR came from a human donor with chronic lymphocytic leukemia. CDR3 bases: TGTGCCAGCAGTCGGGCAATGACGAACACTGAAGCTTTCTTT. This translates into CASSRAMTNTEAFF.